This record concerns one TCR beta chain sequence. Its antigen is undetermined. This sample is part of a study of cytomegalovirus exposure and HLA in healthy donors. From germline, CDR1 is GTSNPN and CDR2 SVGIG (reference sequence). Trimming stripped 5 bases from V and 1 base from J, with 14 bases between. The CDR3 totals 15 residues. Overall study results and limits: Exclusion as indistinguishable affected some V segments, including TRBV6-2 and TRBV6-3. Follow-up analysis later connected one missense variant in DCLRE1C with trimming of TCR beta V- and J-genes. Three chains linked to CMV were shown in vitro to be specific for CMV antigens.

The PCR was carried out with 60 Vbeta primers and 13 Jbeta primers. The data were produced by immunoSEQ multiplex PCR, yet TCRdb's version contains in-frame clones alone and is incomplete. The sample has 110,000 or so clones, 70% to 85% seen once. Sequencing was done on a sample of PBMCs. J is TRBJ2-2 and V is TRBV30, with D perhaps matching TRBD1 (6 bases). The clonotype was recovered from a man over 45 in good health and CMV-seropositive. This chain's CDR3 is CAWLPGHMNTGELFF. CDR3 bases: TGTGCCTGGCTACCGGGACACATGAACACCGGGGAGCTGTTTTTT.